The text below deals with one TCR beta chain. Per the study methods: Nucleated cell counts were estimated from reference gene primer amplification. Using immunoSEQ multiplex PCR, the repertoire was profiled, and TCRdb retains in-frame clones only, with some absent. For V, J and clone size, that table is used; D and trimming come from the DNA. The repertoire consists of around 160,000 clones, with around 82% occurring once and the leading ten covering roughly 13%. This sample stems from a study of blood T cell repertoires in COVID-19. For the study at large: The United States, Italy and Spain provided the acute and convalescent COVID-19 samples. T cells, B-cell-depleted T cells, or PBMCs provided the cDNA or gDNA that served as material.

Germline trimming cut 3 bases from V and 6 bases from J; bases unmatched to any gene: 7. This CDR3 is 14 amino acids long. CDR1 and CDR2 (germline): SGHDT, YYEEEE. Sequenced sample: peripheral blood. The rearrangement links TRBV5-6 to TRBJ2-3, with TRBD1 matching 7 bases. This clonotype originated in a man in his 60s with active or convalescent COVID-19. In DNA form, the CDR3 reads TGTGCCAGCAGCTCACAGGGGTCTGGGGATACGCAGTATTTT. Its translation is CASSSQGSGDTQYF.